This TCR beta chain was identified during a study of T-cell memory formation after mild COVID-19. MiXCR was run by TCRdb on the 5' RACE reads, yielding one entry per CDR3 protein. The sample carries 350,000 to 550,000 distinct CDR3 sequences, roughly 18% recorded once. Study-wide findings and caveats: Cross-reactive memory seemingly joined, as some responding clones were found in pre-infection memory. Among clones peaking at day 37 in the second wave, SARS-CoV-2 specificity remained unconfirmed. Day 15 to 85 contracting clones showed balanced CD4/CD8; day 15 to 37 expanders favored CD4+.

Germline V gene data show CDR1 as SGHRS and CDR2 as YFSETQ. The V and J ends lost 2 bases and 0 bases respectively, with 9 bases between them. The CDR3 is 15 amino acids. This clonotype was picked up a small number of times. The antigen is unknown. The sequenced material came from PBMCs or a T cell subset sorted from them (not recorded which). The chain has TRBV5-1 and TRBJ1-5, with D uncertain. The sequence derives from a man between 18 and 35 years old who had mild COVID-19 (a few samples of this study predate the infection). Cell type and time point are not known. CDR3 residues: CASSFNSDSNQPQHF. The CDR3 DNA sequence: TGCGCCAGCAGCTTCAACAGCGATAGCAATCAGCCCCAGCATTTT.